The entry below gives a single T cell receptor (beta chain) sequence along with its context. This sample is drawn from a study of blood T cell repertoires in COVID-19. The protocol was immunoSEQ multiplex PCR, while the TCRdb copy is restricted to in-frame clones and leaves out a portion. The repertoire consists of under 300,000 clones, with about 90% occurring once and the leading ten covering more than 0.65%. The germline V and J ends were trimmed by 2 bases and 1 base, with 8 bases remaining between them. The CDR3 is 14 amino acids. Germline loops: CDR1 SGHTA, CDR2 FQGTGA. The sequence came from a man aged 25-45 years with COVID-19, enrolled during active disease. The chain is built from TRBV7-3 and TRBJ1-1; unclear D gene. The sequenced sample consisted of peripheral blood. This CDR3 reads CASSLEQTNTEAFF. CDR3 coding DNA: TGTGCCAGCAGCTTAGAACAGACGAACACTGAAGCTTTCTTT.